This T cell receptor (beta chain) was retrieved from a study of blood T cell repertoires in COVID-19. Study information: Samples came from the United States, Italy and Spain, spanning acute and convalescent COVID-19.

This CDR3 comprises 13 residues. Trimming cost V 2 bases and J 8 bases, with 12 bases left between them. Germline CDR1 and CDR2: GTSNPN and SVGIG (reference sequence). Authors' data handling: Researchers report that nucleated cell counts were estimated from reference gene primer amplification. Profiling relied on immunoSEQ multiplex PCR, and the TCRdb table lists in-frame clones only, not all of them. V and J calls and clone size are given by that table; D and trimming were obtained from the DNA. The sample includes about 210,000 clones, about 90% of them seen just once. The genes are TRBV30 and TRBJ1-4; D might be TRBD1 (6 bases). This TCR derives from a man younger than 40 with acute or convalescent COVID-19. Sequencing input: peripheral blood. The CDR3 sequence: CAWSLNREEKLFF. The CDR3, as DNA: TGTGCCTGGAGTTTAAACAGGGAGGAAAAACTGTTTTTT.